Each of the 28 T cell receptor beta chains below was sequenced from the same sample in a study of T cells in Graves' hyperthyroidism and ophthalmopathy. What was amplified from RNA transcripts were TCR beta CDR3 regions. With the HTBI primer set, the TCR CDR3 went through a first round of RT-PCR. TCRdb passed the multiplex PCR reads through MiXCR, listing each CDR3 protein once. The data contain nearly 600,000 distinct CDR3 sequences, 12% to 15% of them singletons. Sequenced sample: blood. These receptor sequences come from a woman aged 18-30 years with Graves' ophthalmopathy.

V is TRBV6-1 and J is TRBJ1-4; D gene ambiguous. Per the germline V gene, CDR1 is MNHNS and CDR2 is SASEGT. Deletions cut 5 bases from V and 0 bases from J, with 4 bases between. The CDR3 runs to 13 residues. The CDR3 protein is CASSSPTNEKLFF. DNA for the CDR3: TGTGCCAGCAGTTCACCAACTAATGAAAAACTGTTTTTT.

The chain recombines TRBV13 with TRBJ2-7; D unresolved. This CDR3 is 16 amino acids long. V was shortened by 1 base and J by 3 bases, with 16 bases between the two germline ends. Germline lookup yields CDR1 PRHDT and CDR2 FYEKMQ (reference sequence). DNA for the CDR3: TGTGCCAGCAGCTTAGCCTTCCCGGTCGCGGTCTACGAGCAGTACTTC. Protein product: CASSLAFPVAVYEQYF.

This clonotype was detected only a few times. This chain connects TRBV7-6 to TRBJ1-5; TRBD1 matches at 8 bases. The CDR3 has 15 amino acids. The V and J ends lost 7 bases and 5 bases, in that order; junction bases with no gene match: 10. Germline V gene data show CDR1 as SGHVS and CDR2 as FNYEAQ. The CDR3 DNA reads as TGTGCCAGCACCGCTCAACCAGGGGGCTATCAGCCCCAGCATTTT. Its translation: CASTAQPGGYQPQHF. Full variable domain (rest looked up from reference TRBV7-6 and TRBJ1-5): GAGVSQSPRYKVTKRGQDVALRCDPISGHVSLYWYRQALGQGPEFLTYFNYEAQQDKSGLPNDRFSAERPEGSISTLTIQRTEQRDSAMYRCASTAQPGGYQPQHFGDGTRLSIL.

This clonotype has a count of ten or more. In DNA, the CDR3 is TGTGCCAGCAGTTTTGATAGGGAGACCCAGTACTTC. This gives the protein CASSFDRETQYF. This chain links TRBV11-2 with TRBJ2-5; D is ambiguous. V lost 6 bases and J 5 bases, leaving 10 bases between the germline ends. This CDR3 has 12 residues. CDR1 is SGHAT, CDR2 FQNNGV, per germline.

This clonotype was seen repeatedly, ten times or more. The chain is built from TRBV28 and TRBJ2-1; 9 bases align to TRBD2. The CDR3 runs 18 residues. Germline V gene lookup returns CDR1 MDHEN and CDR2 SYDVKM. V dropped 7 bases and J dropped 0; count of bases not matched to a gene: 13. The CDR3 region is CASKQGGRSGSSYNEQFF. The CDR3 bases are TGTGCCAGCAAACAGGGTGGGCGTAGCGGGAGCTCCTACAATGAGCAGTTCTTC. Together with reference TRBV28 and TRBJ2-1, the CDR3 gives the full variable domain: DVKVTQSSRYLVKRTGEKVFLECVQDMDHENMFWYRQDPGLGLRLIYFSYDVKMKEKGDIPEGYSVSREKKERFSLILESASTNQTSMYLCASKQGGRSGSSYNEQFFGPGTRLTVL.

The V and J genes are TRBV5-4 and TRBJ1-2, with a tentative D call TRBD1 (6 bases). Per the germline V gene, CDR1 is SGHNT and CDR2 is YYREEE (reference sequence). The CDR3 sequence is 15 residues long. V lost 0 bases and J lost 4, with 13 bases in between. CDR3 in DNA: TGTGCCAGCAGCTTGGCGCAGGGACATGGCTATGGCTACACCTTC. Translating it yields CASSLAQGHGYGYTF.

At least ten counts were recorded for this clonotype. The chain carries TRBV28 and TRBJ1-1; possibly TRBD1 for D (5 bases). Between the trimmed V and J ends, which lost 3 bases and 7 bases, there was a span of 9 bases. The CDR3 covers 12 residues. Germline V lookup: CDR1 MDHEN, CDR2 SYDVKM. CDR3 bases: TGTGCCAGCAGTTTTGCGGGACGTGAAGCTTTCTTT. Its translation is CASSFAGREAFF. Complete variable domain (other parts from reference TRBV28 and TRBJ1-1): DVKVTQSSRYLVKRTGEKVFLECVQDMDHENMFWYRQDPGLGLRLIYFSYDVKMKEKGDIPEGYSVSREKKERFSLILESASTNQTSMYLCASSFAGREAFFGQGTRLTVV.

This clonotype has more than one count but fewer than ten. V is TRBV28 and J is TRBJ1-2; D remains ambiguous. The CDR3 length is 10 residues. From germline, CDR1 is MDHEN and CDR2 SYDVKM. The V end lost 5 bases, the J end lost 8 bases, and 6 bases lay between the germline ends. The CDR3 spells CASSQRGYTF. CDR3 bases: TGTGCCAGCAGTCAACGGGGCTACACCTTC.

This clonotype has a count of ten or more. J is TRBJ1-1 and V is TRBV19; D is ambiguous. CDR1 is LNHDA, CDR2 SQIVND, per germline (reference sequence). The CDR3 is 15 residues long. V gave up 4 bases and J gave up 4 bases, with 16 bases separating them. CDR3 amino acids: CASSNGVGVATEAFF. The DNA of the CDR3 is TGTGCCAGTAGTAACGGGGTTGGGGTTGCCACTGAAGCTTTCTTT.

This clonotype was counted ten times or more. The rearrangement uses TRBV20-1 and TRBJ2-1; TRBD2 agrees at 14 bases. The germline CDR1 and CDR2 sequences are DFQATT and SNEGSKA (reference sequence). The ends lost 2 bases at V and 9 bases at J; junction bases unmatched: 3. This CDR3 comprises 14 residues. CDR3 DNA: TGCAGTGCTAGACCGGGACTAGCGGGAGTTGAGCAGTTCTTC. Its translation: CSARPGLAGVEQFF.

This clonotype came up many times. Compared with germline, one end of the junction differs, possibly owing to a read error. The CDR3 spells CASSLESNQPQHF. The DNA for the CDR3 is TGCGCCAGCAGCTTAGAATCTAATCAGCCCCAGCATTTT. J is TRBJ1-5 and V is TRBV7-9; D is unclear. The CDR3 has 13 amino acids. The germline V gene has CDR1 SEHNR and CDR2 FQNEAQ (reference sequence). The complete variable domain, with remaining parts taken from reference TRBV7-9 and TRBJ1-5, reads DTGVSQNPRHKITKRGQNVTFRCDPISEHNRLYWYRQTLGQGPEFLTYFQNEAQLEKSRLLSDRFSAERPKGSFSTLEIQRTEQGDSAMYLCASSLESNQPQHFGDGTRLSIL.

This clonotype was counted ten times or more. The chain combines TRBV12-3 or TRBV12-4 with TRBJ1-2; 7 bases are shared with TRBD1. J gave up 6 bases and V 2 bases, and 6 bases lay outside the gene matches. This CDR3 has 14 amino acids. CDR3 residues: CASSLRYRGHGYTF. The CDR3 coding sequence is TGTGCCAGCAGTTTACGTTACAGGGGCCATGGCTACACCTTC.

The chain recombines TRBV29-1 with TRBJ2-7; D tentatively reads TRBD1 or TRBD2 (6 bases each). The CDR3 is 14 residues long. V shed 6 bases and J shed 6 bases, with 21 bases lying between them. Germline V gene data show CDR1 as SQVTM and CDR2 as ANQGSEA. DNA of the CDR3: TGCAGCGTCGAGGGGGTGGAAGAGGGAGGCGAGCAGTACTTC. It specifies CSVEGVEEGGEQYF.

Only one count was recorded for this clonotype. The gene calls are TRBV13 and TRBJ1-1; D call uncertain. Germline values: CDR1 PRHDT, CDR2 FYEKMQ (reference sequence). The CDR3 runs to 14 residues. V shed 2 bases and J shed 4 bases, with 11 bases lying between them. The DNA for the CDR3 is TGTGCCAGCAGCTTACAGTGGGAAAGCACTGAAGCTTTCTTT. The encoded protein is CASSLQWESTEAFF.

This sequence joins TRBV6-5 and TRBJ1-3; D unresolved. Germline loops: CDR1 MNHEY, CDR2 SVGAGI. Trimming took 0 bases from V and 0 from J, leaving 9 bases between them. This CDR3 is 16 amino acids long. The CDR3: CASSYSSRSSGNTIYF. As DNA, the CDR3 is TGTGCCAGCAGTTACTCGTCCAGGAGCTCTGGAAACACCATATATTTT.

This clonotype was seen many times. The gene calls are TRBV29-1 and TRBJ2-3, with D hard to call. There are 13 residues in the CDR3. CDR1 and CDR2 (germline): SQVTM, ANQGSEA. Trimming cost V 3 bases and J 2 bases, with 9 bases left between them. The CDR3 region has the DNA TGCAGCGTTGATTGGGCCTTCACAGATACGCAGTATTTT. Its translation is CSVDWAFTDTQYF.

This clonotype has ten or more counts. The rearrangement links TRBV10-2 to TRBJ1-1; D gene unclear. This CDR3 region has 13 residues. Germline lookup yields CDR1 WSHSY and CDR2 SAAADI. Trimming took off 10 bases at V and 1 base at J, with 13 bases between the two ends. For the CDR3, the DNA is TGCGCCACCGATTATGGGTCGAACACTGAAGCTTTCTTT. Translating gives CATDYGSNTEAFF.

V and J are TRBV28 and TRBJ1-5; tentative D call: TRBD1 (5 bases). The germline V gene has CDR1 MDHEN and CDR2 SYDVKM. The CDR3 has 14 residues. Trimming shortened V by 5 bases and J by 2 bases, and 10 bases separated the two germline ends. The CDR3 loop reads CASSTLGGNQPQHF. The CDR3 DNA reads TGTGCCAGCAGTACCTTGGGGGGCAATCAGCCCCAGCATTTT. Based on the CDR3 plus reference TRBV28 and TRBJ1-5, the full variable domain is DVKVTQSSRYLVKRTGEKVFLECVQDMDHENMFWYRQDPGLGLRLIYFSYDVKMKEKGDIPEGYSVSREKKERFSLILESASTNQTSMYLCASSTLGGNQPQHFGDGTRLSIL.

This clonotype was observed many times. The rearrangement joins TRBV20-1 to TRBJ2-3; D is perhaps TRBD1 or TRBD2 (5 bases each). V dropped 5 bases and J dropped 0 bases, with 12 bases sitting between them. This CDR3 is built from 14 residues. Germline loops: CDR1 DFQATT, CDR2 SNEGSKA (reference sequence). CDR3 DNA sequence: TGCAGTGCTCCCGGGACCCGTAGCACAGATACGCAGTATTTT. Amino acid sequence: CSAPGTRSTDTQYF.

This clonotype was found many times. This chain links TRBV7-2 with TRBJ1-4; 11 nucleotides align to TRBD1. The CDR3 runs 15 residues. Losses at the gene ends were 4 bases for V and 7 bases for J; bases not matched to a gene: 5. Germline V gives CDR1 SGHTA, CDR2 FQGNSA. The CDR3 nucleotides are TGTGCCAGCAGCTCTATAGGACAGGGGGCTGAAAAACTGTTTTTT. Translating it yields CASSSIGQGAEKLFF.

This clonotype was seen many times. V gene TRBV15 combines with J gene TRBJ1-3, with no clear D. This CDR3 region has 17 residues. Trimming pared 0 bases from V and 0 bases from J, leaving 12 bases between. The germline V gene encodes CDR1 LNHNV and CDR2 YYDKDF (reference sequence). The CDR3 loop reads CATSRDTQRRSGNTIYF. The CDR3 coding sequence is TGTGCCACCAGCAGAGATACGCAGAGACGCTCTGGAAACACCATATATTTT.

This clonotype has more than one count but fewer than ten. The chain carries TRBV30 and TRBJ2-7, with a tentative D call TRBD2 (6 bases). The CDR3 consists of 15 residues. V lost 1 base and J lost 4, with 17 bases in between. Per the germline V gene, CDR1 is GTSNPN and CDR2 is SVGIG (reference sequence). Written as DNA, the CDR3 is TGTGCCTGGAGTGACCTAGCGCGGGCGGGTTACGAGCAGTACTTC. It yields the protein CAWSDLARAGYEQYF.

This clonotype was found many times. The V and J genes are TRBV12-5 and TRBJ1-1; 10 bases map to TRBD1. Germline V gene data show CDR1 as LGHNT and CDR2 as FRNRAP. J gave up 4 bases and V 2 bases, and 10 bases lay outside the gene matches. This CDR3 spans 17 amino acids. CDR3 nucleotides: TGTGCTAGTGGTTTGCAACATGGGACAGGGGTAGTCACTGAAGCTTTCTTT. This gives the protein CASGLQHGTGVVTEAFF.

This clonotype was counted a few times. CDR3 nucleotide sequence: TGTGCCAGTAGGGGACTAGCAGGGACCGAGCAGTACTTC. This sequence encodes CASRGLAGTEQYF. The chain combines TRBV19 with TRBJ2-7; 9 bases map to TRBD2. CDR1 LNHDA and CDR2 SQIVND come from the germline V gene (reference sequence). The CDR3 runs 13 residues. V lost 6 bases and J lost 6; bases outside the gene matches: 6.

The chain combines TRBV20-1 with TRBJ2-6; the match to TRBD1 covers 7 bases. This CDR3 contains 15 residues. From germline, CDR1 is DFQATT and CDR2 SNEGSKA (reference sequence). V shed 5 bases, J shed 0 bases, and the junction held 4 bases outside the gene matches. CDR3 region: CSAATGPSGANVLTF. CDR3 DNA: TGCAGTGCTGCGACAGGGCCCTCTGGGGCCAACGTCCTGACTTTC.

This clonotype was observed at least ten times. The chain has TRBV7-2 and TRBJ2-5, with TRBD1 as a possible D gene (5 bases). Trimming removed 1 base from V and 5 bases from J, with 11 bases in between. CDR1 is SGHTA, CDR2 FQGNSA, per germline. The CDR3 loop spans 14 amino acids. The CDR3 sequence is CASSLDPGWETQYF. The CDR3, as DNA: TGTGCCAGCAGCTTAGATCCAGGGTGGGAGACCCAGTACTTC.

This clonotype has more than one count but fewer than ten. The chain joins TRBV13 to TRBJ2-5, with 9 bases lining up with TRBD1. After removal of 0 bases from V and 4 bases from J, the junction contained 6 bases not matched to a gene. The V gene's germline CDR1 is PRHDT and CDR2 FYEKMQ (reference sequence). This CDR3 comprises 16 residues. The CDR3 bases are TGTGCCAGCAGCTTAGGCGAGACAGGGGGGATAGAGACCCAGTACTTC. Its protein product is CASSLGETGGIETQYF.

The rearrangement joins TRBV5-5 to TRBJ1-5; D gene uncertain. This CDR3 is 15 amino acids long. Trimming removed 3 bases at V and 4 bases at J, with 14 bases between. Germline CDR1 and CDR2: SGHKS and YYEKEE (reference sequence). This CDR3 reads CASSYRTELNQPQHF. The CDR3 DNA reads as TGTGCCAGCAGCTATCGGACCGAATTGAATCAGCCCCAGCATTTT. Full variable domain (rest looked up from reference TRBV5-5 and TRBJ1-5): DAGVTQSPTHLIKTRGQQVTLRCSPISGHKSVSWYQQVLGQGPQFIFQYYEKEERGRGNFPDRFSARQFPNYSSELNVNALLLGDSALYLCASSYRTELNQPQHFGDGTRLSIL.